The following is a TCR beta chain sequence with its context. Per the germline V gene, CDR1 is SGHTA and CDR2 is FQGNSA. The CDR3 spans 14 residues. Trimming at V came to 5 bases and at J to 5 bases, leaving 4 bases not matched to a gene. These data come from a study of blood T cell repertoires in COVID-19. Study overall: Researchers got acute and convalescent COVID-19 samples from the United States, Italy and Spain.

As processed by the authors: Estimates of nucleated cell counts were drawn from the amplification of reference gene primers. Libraries were prepared by immunoSEQ multiplex PCR; TCRdb keeps only in-frame clonotypes and omits some of them. V and J calls and clone size are copied from that table; D and trimming were computed from the DNA. The profile shows about 140,000 clones, more than 60% of them singletons. This sequence originates from a woman aged 45-60 years with active or convalescent COVID-19. The chain is built from TRBV7-2 and TRBJ2-7; 12 bases match TRBD2. Sequenced material: peripheral blood. This chain's CDR3 is CASSRTSGNHEQYF. CDR3 bases: TGTGCCAGCAGCCGGACTAGCGGGAACCACGAGCAGTACTTC. The full variable domain, with the rest looked up from reference TRBV7-2 and TRBJ2-7, is GAGVSQSPSNKVTEKGKDVELRCDPISGHTALYWYRQSLGQGLEFLIYFQGNSAPDKSGLPSDRFSAERTGGSVSTLTIQRTQQEDSAVYLCASSRTSGNHEQYFGPGTRLTVT.